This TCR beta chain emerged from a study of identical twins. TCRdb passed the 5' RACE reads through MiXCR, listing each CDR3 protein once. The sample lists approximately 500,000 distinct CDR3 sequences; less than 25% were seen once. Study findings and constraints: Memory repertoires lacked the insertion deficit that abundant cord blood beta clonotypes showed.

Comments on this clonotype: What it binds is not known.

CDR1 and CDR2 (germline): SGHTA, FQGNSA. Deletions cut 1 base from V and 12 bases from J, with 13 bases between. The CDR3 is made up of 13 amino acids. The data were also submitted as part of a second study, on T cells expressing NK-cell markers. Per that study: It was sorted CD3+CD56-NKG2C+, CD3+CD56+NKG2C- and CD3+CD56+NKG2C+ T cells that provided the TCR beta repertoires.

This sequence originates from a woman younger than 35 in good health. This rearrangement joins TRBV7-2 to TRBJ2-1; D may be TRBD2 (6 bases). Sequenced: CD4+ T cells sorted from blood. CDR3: CASSLEEGRGQFF. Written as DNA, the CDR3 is TGTGCCAGCAGCTTAGAGGAGGGGCGGGGGCAGTTCTTC.